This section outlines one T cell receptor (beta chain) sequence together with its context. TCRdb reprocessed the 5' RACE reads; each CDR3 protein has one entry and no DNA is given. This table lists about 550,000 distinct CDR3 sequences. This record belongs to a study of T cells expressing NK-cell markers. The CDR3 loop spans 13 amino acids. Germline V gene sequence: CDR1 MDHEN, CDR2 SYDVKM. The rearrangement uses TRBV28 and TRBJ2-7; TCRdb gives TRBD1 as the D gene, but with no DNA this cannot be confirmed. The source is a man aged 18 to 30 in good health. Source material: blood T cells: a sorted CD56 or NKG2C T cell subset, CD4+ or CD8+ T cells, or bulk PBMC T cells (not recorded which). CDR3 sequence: CASSWDRLYEQYF.